This entry features one TCR beta chain sequence. Its antigen is still unknown. No clone much larger than this one lies a single base away; base qualities are absent. The receptor library was made with the immunoSEQ multiplex PCR assay. A mixture of 60 forward primers for TCR Vbeta segments and 13 reverse primers for TCR Jbeta segments was used in the multiplex PCR. The CDR3 region of rearranged TCR beta genes was amplified from genomic DNA by a multiplex PCR assay. The Illumina HiSeq System was used to sequence the amplified TCR beta libraries as 87-base-pair reads. In the source study's methods: Across the 700 or so repertoires, a later analysis counted 80 million or so unique TCR beta chains, some 11 million of which were shared by at least two donors. A nearest-neighbor algorithm error-corrected the raw reads and collapsed the reads into unique sequences, merging closely related sequences to remove PCR and sequencing errors. To assign V, D and J gene segments, CDR3 sequences were aligned to IMGT reference sequences. For a sequence to be retained, a match of at least six nucleotides to both a V gene segment and a J gene segment was required. Rearrangements were classified as productive when the CDR3 lacked stop codons and remained in frame with V and J, and all other rearrangements were classified as non-productive. CDR3 was defined by IMGT convention, running from the second conserved V-encoded cysteine to the conserved J-encoded phenylalanine. Sequences without an unambiguous match to a single V gene segment were excluded from the earlier analysis of 500 to 700 of the donors. An earlier analysis of roughly 590 of the donors called V segments functional above 56.7% productive rearrangements and segregating when the between-donor standard deviation exceeded 5%. To diagnose cytomegalovirus status from the catalog of TCR beta chain sequences, a statistical classification framework was built. In a later analysis, TCR nucleotide sequences were compared against IMGT/GENE-DB human TR gene sequences so that V and J genes could be assigned. Using the TCRdist pipeline, a later analysis assigned CDR3 sequences along with most-parsimonious VDJ recombination scenarios. In a later analysis, every TCR beta chain was defined by the combination of its CDR3 amino acid sequence and its V-gene family, and reads without a unique V-gene family were dropped. In a later analysis, 500 to 700 highly shared, low-generation-probability nucleotide sequences were removed to address suspected cross-contamination and a sequencing artifact. In a later analysis, a clonal expansion index for each public chain was calculated from normalized within-repertoire ranks of inferred template counts. In a later analysis, generation probabilities were computed with a VDJ recombination model fitted to out-of-frame rearrangements, and the resulting probabilities were checked against IGoR. Hypergeometric tests were used in a later analysis to score TCR-TCR, TCR-HLA and TCR-CMV co-occurrence, with a repertoire-size bias correction applied to the TCR pairs. In a later analysis, false discovery rates were estimated by permuting HLA or CMV assignments 20 times. A later analysis grouped co-occurring TCRs with DBSCAN, adding TCRdist sequence similarity when clustering within HLA-allele-positive subsets. Co-occurrence clustering excluded repertoires with fewer than 30,000 or more than 120,000 public chains, plus five with anomalous nucleotide sharing. As stored in TCRdb, this immuneACCESS dataset retains in-frame rearrangements with V and J assigned. A fraction of the clones does not appear; measured against another copy, unresolved V genes explain less than half of the discrepancy, and the remainder lacks a known reason. Clone size and the V and J calls come from that table; the DNA yielded D and trimming. The sample data list 200,000 to 250,000 clones, and around 80% of these were observed just once. Clones ranked in the top ten supply 4.5% to 6% of the sample.

The data originate from a study of cytomegalovirus exposure and HLA in healthy donors (dated by TCRdb to the late 2010s). As for the study more broadly: An earlier analysis of roughly 500 of the donors reported under 300 Gb of sequence data and about 120 million unique TCR beta sequences obtained from around 180 million T cells. All discovery cohort repertoires had been generated on a single sequencing platform. An early release that covered fewer than 750 HLA-typed donors contained around 300 gigabases of sequencing data and tens of millions of unique TCR sequences. In a later genetic analysis, genome-wide SNP genotypes for about three fifths of the roughly 670 donors were used, and that subset was treated as a discovery cohort. Among some 400 genotyped donors of the cohort, an average of approximately 240,000 unique TCR beta nucleotide sequences were sequenced per donor, around 20% of them non-productive. A later analysis re-analyzed previously published TCR beta repertoires from approximately 670 donors and added high-resolution HLA genotyping to study TCR occurrence patterns. A handful of DR-DQ haplotypes were handled as single units for association and clustering because linkage in the cohort was strong. To decide whether each TCR beta V gene segment behaved as functional or pseudogenic, an earlier analysis of some 600 of the donors relied on high-throughput TCR beta sequencing. Rather than drawing on any new phenotypic data, the later analysis identified candidate immune exposures from TCR beta sequences and the way those sequences occurred across donors. Among the roughly 370 genotyped donors, approximately 76% belonged to the genetic ancestry cluster associated with self-reported Caucasian donors. To predict cytomegalovirus infection status, the study combined high-throughput TCR immunosequencing, statistical association of individual TCRs with disease status, and machine learning. HLA typing covered class I and class II loci at four-digit resolution. The number of typed donors differed by locus: roughly 629-630 for A, B, C, DRB1 and DQB1; approximately 540 for DQA1; 606 for DPA1; and 450 to 480 for DPB1. Besides the first cohort of around 700 subjects, a separate validation cohort made up of 90 to 150 different subjects was used. Using immunosequencing, the study profiled T cell repertoires from around 680 subjects and related those repertoires to cytomegalovirus serostatus. Donor age, sex, ethnicity and CMV serostatus were compiled alongside the repertoire data. The study aimed to test whether cataloging public T cell receptors could reveal signatures of past pathogen exposure.

The cohort was made up of about 610 healthy bone marrow donors. At the time of sampling, all cohort members were nominally healthy, though unrecorded immune exposures were likely present. The donor was CMV seropositive and was included in the group of 250 to 300 seropositive cohort members. Every donor gave a peripheral blood sample, and the peripheral blood mononuclear cells from that sample were used for TCR beta sequencing. The Qiagen DNeasy Blood Extraction Kit was used to extract genomic DNA from the blood cell samples. General conclusions and limits of the study: Because the 87-base-pair reads could not distinguish some IMGT-functional V segments, including TRBV6-2 and TRBV6-3, those segments were excluded. A further reported finding was that TCR beta sequences accurately predicted the HLA-A and HLA-B alleles for most subjects in the first cohort. In a later analysis, the rate of TCR association differed among HLA loci, with DRB1 alleles having the most associated TCRs and HLA-C alleles having the fewest. Three of the identified cytomegalovirus-associated TCR beta chains were confirmed in vitro to be specific for cytomegalovirus antigens. The study listed approximately 160 TCR beta chains as associated with cytomegalovirus. In a later analysis, HLA-associated TCR beta chains were found to be more clonally expanded and to have lower generation probabilities than equally common non-associated chains. A later analysis reported that several top co-occurrence clusters appeared linked to parvovirus B19, influenza, CMV and Epstein-Barr virus. It was suggested by the authors that the approach could potentially be generalized to other disease states and immunological phenotypes. Assigning TCR associations to individual alleles was difficult when HLA alleles, especially DR and DQ, strongly co-occurred. Most CMV-associated TCR beta chains appeared to be HLA-restricted in a later analysis, and the HLA associations seemed to be driven largely by CMV exposure. Some 16 rarely observed V segments, including chromosome 9 orphons, were excluded from the earlier analysis of about 500 of the donors because counts were too low. This cohort had only TCR beta chains sequenced, and the lack of alpha or paired-chain data limited which features could be detected. Linkage disequilibrium might explain the correlated functional status among segregating V segments, but an unknown experimental factor could not be ruled out. Presence/absence analyses assumed roughly uniform sequencing depth across donors, an assumption that may not hold. HLA typing was unavailable for some donors at each locus, so association tests used only the typed subset. A group of highly shared sequence variants was considered likely to be a technical artifact of the sequencing pipeline. Immune exposure information for the cohort was limited to CMV serostatus. Most TCR sequences were observed very rarely across donors, whereas some public TCRs were present in many individuals. A later analysis associated about 18,000 TCR beta sequences with specific HLA alleles at a false discovery rate of 0.05. An earlier analysis of 587 of the donors showed that most TCR beta V segments appeared in productive rearrangements either about 90% or about 30% of the time, which broadly matched IMGT annotations. Cytomegalovirus status was reported to be diagnosed by the classifier with high specificity and sensitivity in both the original and validation cohorts. According to a later genetic analysis, donors in an Asian-associated ancestry cluster had fewer N-insertions in productive TCRs than the roughly 670-donor mean. In a later genetic analysis, a missense DCLRE1C variant was associated with V-gene and J-gene trimming of TCR beta chains, and the association was replicated in an independent cohort.

Relative to germline, V is missing 5 bases and J is missing 10 bases, with 2 bases of the junction outside any gene match. The CDR3 has 11 amino acids, counting the end cysteine and phenylalanine. Just the 33-base CDR3 DNA is kept, in frame starting at base 1. CDR1 and CDR2 (MNHEY, SVGAGI) derive from the germline V gene. The sample consisted of PBMCs. The sequence was obtained from a woman in her 40s in good health and CMV-seropositive. The chain is assembled from TRBV6-5 and TRBJ1-2, with TRBD1 identical over 9 junction bases. This receptor has the CDR3 CASSRQGDYTF. The nucleotides are TGTGCCAGCAGTCGACAGGGGGACTACACCTTC.